The next 32 T cell receptor beta chains were all read from a single sample in a study of cytomegalovirus exposure and HLA in healthy donors. PCR was performed using 60 Vbeta and 13 Jbeta primers. The method was immunoSEQ multiplex PCR; TCRdb's version includes in-frame clones alone and lacks a portion of them. The sample includes approximately 110,000 clones, around 81% seen only once; the top ten take about 2%. Sequencing was performed on PBMCs. The receptors were gathered from a woman aged 25 to 39 in good health and CMV-seronegative.

The rearrangement joins TRBV11-2 to TRBJ1-4; D perhaps matches TRBD1 (6 bases). Per germline, CDR1 SGHAT and CDR2 FQNNGV. V was shortened by 2 bases and J by 7 bases, with 14 bases between the two germline ends. This CDR3 region has 15 residues. The CDR3: CASSLSTGTLEKLFF. CDR3 DNA: TGTGCCAGCAGCTTAAGCACCGGGACACTTGAAAAACTGTTTTTT.

CDR3: CASSPVAGIGDTQYF. DNA for the CDR3: TGTGCCAGCAGCCCGGTAGCGGGAATAGGAGATACGCAGTATTTT. J is TRBJ2-3 and V is TRBV5-8; 8 nucleotides align to TRBD2. Germline loops: CDR1 SGHTS, CDR2 YDEGEE. The CDR3 has 15 residues. The V gene end was trimmed by 4 bases and the J gene end by 5 bases; junction bases not matched to a gene: 9.

The V call is TRBV5-5, the J call TRBJ2-2; no clear D gene. Germline V lookup: CDR1 SGHKS, CDR2 YYEKEE (reference sequence). This CDR3 has 15 amino acids. The V and J ends lost 1 base and 3 bases respectively, with 10 bases between them. In DNA, the CDR3 is TGTGCCAGCAGCTTGCAAGTTCGGGACACCGGGGAGCTGTTTTTT. Its protein is CASSLQVRDTGELFF.

The chain uses TRBV19 and TRBJ1-5; D unclear. Germline values: CDR1 LNHDA, CDR2 SQIVND (reference sequence). V lost 5 bases to trimming and J lost 1 base, with 15 bases between them. CDR3 length equals 16 residues. This CDR3 reads CASSLPTGGSNQPQHF. The CDR3 nucleotides are TGTGCCAGTAGTCTACCCACGGGAGGGAGCAATCAGCCCCAGCATTTT.

The V call is TRBV28, the J call TRBJ1-5; 7 nucleotides match TRBD1. The CDR3 totals 16 residues. Germline V gives CDR1 MDHEN, CDR2 SYDVKM. Trimming removed 2 bases from V and 7 bases from J; junction bases left unmatched: 11. CDR3 in amino acids: CASSLGTVGDTQPQHF. In DNA form, the CDR3 reads TGTGCCAGCAGTTTAGGGACAGTGGGAGATACGCAGCCCCAGCATTTT.

The V call is TRBV28, the J call TRBJ1-1, with a possible D match to TRBD1 (5 bases). Trimming removed 3 bases from V and 3 bases from J, with 11 bases in between. This CDR3 region has 14 residues. Germline lookup yields CDR1 MDHEN and CDR2 SYDVKM. The CDR3 loop is CASSLPRADTEAFF. The CDR3 nucleotides read TGTGCCAGCAGTTTGCCCAGGGCAGACACTGAAGCTTTCTTT.

The chain carries TRBV28 and TRBJ1-6, with 7 bases fitting TRBD1. Per the germline V gene, CDR1 is MDHEN and CDR2 is SYDVKM. The J segment lost 5 bases and the V segment lost 2 bases, leaving 3 bases of the junction unmatched. CDR3 length: 15 amino acids. The CDR3 DNA is TGTGCCAGCAGTTTACGAGGGGGCGATAATTCACCCCTCCACTTT. As protein: CASSLRGGDNSPLHF.

This chain links TRBV7-2 with TRBJ2-3; tentatively, D is TRBD1 (5 bases). Trimming shortened V by 3 bases and J by 2 bases, and 12 bases separated the two germline ends. The CDR3 runs to 15 residues. Per germline, CDR1 SGHTA and CDR2 FQGNSA. CDR3 loop: CASSFRSGPTDTQYF. CDR3 DNA: TGTGCCAGCAGCTTTAGGTCAGGGCCCACAGATACGCAGTATTTT.

This clone was counted only a few times. The chain is built from TRBV7-6 and TRBJ2-3, with D perhaps matching TRBD2 (5 bases). This CDR3 contains 16 residues. V was clipped by 4 bases and J by 1 base, with 15 bases between them. Germline V gene data show CDR1 as SGHVS and CDR2 as FNYEAQ. CDR3 coding DNA: TGTGCCAGCAGCTCCAAGGCCAGCGGACGCACAGATACGCAGTATTTT. It is translated as CASSSKASGRTDTQYF.

This clone was found a few times. The V gene is TRBV5-4, the J gene TRBJ1-4, with a weak D call TRBD1 (5 bases). This CDR3 spans 14 amino acids. The germline CDR1 and CDR2 sequences are SGHNT and YYREEE (reference sequence). The ends were cut back, 4 bases at V and 8 bases at J, with 15 bases in the middle. CDR3 amino acids: CASSQGGESEKLFF. CDR3 sequence (DNA): TGTGCCAGCAGCCAGGGTGGAGAGAGCGAAAAACTGTTTTTT.

The rearrangement links TRBV15 to TRBJ2-2; 10 bases agree with TRBD2. V was clipped by 8 bases and J by 4 bases; unmatched bases: 7. CDR1 and CDR2 (germline): LNHNV, YYDKDF (reference sequence). The CDR3 is made up of 15 amino acids. DNA for the CDR3: TGTGCCACCCGTTCGGGACTAGCGACCACCGGGGAGCTGTTTTTT. Its translation: CATRSGLATTGELFF.

The rearrangement uses TRBV7-9 and TRBJ2-7; 11 nucleotides match TRBD1. V gave up 3 bases and J gave up 2 bases; unmatched junction bases: 15. The germline gives CDR1 SEHNR, CDR2 FQNEAQ (reference sequence). The CDR3 is made up of 19 amino acids. In nucleotides, the CDR3 is TGTGCCAGCAGCTTGCCTGCTGAAAGCTGGACAGGGGGCACCTACGAGCAGTACTTC. Encoded protein: CASSLPAESWTGGTYEQYF. The variable domain in full, completed from reference TRBV7-9 and TRBJ2-7, reads DTGVSQNPRHKITKRGQNVTFRCDPISEHNRLYWYRQTLGQGPEFLTYFQNEAQLEKSRLLSDRFSAERPKGSFSTLEIQRTEQGDSAMYLCASSLPAESWTGGTYEQYFGPGTRLTVT.

The chain carries TRBV4-1 and TRBJ1-1, with 7 bases that match TRBD1. CDR3 length: 15 residues. Germline loops: CDR1 MGHRA, CDR2 YSYEKL. Losses at the gene ends were 4 bases for V and 5 bases for J; bases not matched to a gene: 10. This CDR3 is CASSPGLTGRTEAFF. The CDR3 nucleotides read TGCGCCAGCAGCCCGGGCCTGACAGGGCGTACTGAAGCTTTCTTT.

The chain couples TRBV7-9 to TRBJ2-1, with a possible D match to TRBD2 (6 bases). V was pared by 5 bases and J by 9 bases, with 14 bases between. The CDR3 totals 13 residues. Germline loops: CDR1 SEHNR, CDR2 FQNEAQ (reference sequence). CDR3 DNA: TGTGCCAGCAGCCTCACGGGAGATGGTGAGCAGTTCTTC. This translates into CASSLTGDGEQFF. The whole variable domain, remainder taken from reference TRBV7-9 and TRBJ2-1, is DTGVSQNPRHKITKRGQNVTFRCDPISEHNRLYWYRQTLGQGPEFLTYFQNEAQLEKSRLLSDRFSAERPKGSFSTLEIQRTEQGDSAMYLCASSLTGDGEQFFGPGTRLTVL.

This chain uses TRBV2 with TRBJ2-4; 9 bases match TRBD1. The CDR3 has 16 residues. The V and J ends lost 3 bases and 4 bases, in that order; junction bases with no gene match: 7. Germline lookup yields CDR1 SNHLY and CDR2 FYNNEI. In nucleotides, the CDR3 is TGTGCCAGCAGTGATGTGGGACAGGGAATTAAAAACATTCAGTACTTC. Amino acid sequence: CASSDVGQGIKNIQYF.

This clone was picked up one time. This chain connects TRBV10-2 to TRBJ2-1; 9 bases line up with TRBD2. The CDR3 is 16 residues long. CDR1 is WSHSY and CDR2 is SAAADI in the germline V gene. Trimming took 3 bases from V and 1 from J; bases not matched to a gene: 4. This chain's CDR3 is CASSERLADSYNEQFF. The DNA for the CDR3 is TGCGCCAGCAGTGAAAGACTAGCGGATTCCTACAATGAGCAGTTCTTC.

The chain joins TRBV7-6 to TRBJ2-3; D gene uncertain. This CDR3 is built from 13 residues. The germline V and J ends were trimmed by 3 bases and 2 bases, with 6 bases remaining between them. Germline lookup yields CDR1 SGHVS and CDR2 FNYEAQ. The DNA for the CDR3 is TGTGCCAGCAGCTTGGAGATCACAGATACGCAGTATTTT. Amino acids: CASSLEITDTQYF.

The genes are TRBV14 and TRBJ2-1; 13 bases fit TRBD2. V shed 5 bases and J 9 bases; nucleotides not matched to a gene: 7. The CDR3 covers 15 residues. The germline CDR1 and CDR2 sequences are SGHDN and FVKESK. CDR3 nucleotides: TGTGCCAGCAGCTCGACTAGCGGGAGGATCGGTGAGCAGTTCTTC. Residues: CASSSTSGRIGEQFF.

Written as DNA, the CDR3 is TGTGCCAGCAGCTTAGTGAGCGGGAGGGCCAATTCCTACGAGCAGTACTTC. Protein sequence: CASSLVSGRANSYEQYF. The gene calls are TRBV7-8 and TRBJ2-5; 10 bases line up with TRBD2. The J call may not be correct, given that the DNA end is closer to TRBJ2-7. The CDR3 covers 17 residues. CDR1 and CDR2 from the germline V gene are SGHVS and FQNEAQ.

Points on this clone: One end of the junction is discordant with germline, which a read error may explain. The chain uses TRBV7-9 and TRBJ1-2; D might be TRBD1 (6 bases). Germline V gives CDR1 SEHNR, CDR2 FQNEAQ (reference sequence). This CDR3 has 16 residues. CDR3 nucleotide sequence: TGTTCCAGCAGCTTTCTCGGGGGGGGCCAACTCTATGGCTACACCTTC. This translates into CSSSFLGGGQLYGYTF.

V and J are TRBV6-1 and TRBJ1-1; 7 bases are a match to TRBD1. V shed 8 bases and J 0 bases; nucleotides not matched to a gene: 9. The CDR3 has 15 amino acids. Germline CDR1 reads MNHNS; CDR2 reads SASEGT. The CDR3 bases are TGTGCCAGCGGGGAAAAGGGACAGCTGAACACTGAAGCTTTCTTT. It yields the protein CASGEKGQLNTEAFF.

The chain uses TRBV7-2 and TRBJ2-2; maybe TRBD1 (5 bases). V was cut by 7 bases and J by 3 bases, with 12 bases left in between. Per germline, CDR1 SGHTA and CDR2 FQGNSA. The CDR3 extends over 14 amino acids. In nucleotides, the CDR3 is TGTGCCAGCATCCGTGGGGCGTACACCGGGGAGCTGTTTTTT. Its protein product is CASIRGAYTGELFF.

This chain links TRBV27 with TRBJ1-1, with 9 bases lining up with TRBD1. Germline loops: CDR1 MNHEY, CDR2 SMNVEV (reference sequence). The V and J ends lost 4 bases and 2 bases, in that order; junction bases with no gene match: 2. The CDR3 consists of 14 residues. For the CDR3, the DNA is TGTGCCAGCAGTTGGACAGGGGAAAACACTGAAGCTTTCTTT. Protein product: CASSWTGENTEAFF.

In this sample, this clone turned up once. The gene calls are TRBV5-8 and TRBJ1-1; 8 bases line up with TRBD1. The junction had 6 bases not matched to a gene; V was cut back by 3 bases and J by 2 bases. CDR3 length: 15 amino acids. Germline V gene sequence: CDR1 SGHTS, CDR2 YDEGEE. The CDR3 protein is CASSSGQGLNTEAFF. The CDR3 region has the DNA TGTGCCAGCAGCTCTGGACAGGGCCTAAACACTGAAGCTTTCTTT. Full variable domain (outside the CDR3, taken from reference TRBV5-8 and TRBJ1-1): EAGVTQSPTHLIKTRGQQATLRCSPISGHTSVYWYQQALGLGLQFLLWYDEGEERNRGNFPPRFSGRQFPNYSSELNVNALELEDSALYLCASSSGQGLNTEAFFGQGTRLTVV.

J is TRBJ2-3 and V is TRBV11-3; tentative D call: TRBD2 (5 bases). Per the germline V gene, CDR1 is SGHNT and CDR2 is YENEEA. The CDR3 sequence is 14 residues long. With 0 bases removed from V and 6 bases from J, the gap between germline ends came to 10 bases. CDR3 DNA: TGTGCCAGCAGCTTAGATCACGGGATGGATACGCAGTATTTT. It codes for CASSLDHGMDTQYF.

The chain couples TRBV28 to TRBJ1-1; no reliable D call. Germline values: CDR1 MDHEN, CDR2 SYDVKM. This CDR3 comprises 17 residues. Trimming took off 5 bases at V and 4 bases at J, with 23 bases between the two ends. The CDR3 here is CASSAPSWRARGTEAFF. The CDR3 coding sequence is TGTGCCAGCAGTGCACCGTCCTGGAGGGCGCGGGGCACTGAAGCTTTCTTT.

The chain uses TRBV9 and TRBJ2-1; 8 nucleotides agree with TRBD2. Germline values: CDR1 SGDLS, CDR2 YYNGEE. V trimming: 3 bases; J trimming: 8 bases; junction bases outside the gene matches: 7. The CDR3 consists of 14 residues. In nucleotides, the CDR3 is TGTGCCAGCAGCGCCAAGACTAGCGTCGATGAGCAGTTCTTC. This gives the protein CASSAKTSVDEQFF.

The chain employs TRBV5-4 and TRBJ1-1; 8 nucleotides line up with TRBD1. Germline loops: CDR1 SGHNT, CDR2 YYREEE (reference sequence). Unmatched junction bases numbered 14, after V lost 3 bases and J lost 4 bases. CDR3 length equals 17 residues. This chain's CDR3 is CASSSNNRGRVGTEAFF. CDR3 in DNA: TGTGCCAGCAGCTCGAATAACAGGGGGAGAGTAGGCACTGAAGCTTTCTTT. The full variable domain, with the rest looked up from reference TRBV5-4 and TRBJ1-1, is ETGVTQSPTHLIKTRGQQVTLRCSSQSGHNTVSWYQQALGQGPQFIFQYYREEENGRGNFPPRFSGLQFPNYSSELNVNALELDDSALYLCASSSNNRGRVGTEAFFGQGTRLTVV.

The table lists this clone with a few counts. This rearrangement joins TRBV7-6 to TRBJ2-7; the match to TRBD2 covers 11 bases. The CDR3 totals 16 residues. V lost 5 bases and J lost 7; bases outside the gene matches: 13. In germline, CDR1 is SGHVS, CDR2 FNYEAQ. CDR3 protein: CASSDRRGLAVREQYF. Here the CDR3 DNA reads TGTGCCAGCAGCGACCGCCGGGGACTAGCGGTCCGGGAGCAGTACTTC.

This rearrangement joins TRBV19 to TRBJ1-6, with D tentatively TRBD1 (5 bases). Trimming removed 6 bases from V and 0 bases from J, with 15 bases in between. This CDR3 has 17 residues. Germline lookup yields CDR1 LNHDA and CDR2 SQIVND (reference sequence). CDR3 nucleotides: TGTGCCAGTAGCCAGGGACTGGCGAGCTCCTATAATTCACCCCTCCACTTT. This encodes CASSQGLASSYNSPLHF.

The V call is TRBV9, the J call TRBJ2-7; 8 positions agree with TRBD2. Germline lookup yields CDR1 SGDLS and CDR2 YYNGEE. The CDR3 is 16 amino acids. The ends lost 4 bases at V and 7 bases at J; junction bases unmatched: 16. The CDR3 DNA follows: TGTGCCAGCAGCCCCCGCTCCGGGGGGGGGAGTCGAGAGCAGTACTTC. It yields the protein CASSPRSGGGSREQYF.

This clone was recorded once. The rearrangement joins TRBV4-2 to TRBJ2-1; 12 bases line up with TRBD2. The V gene end was trimmed by 4 bases and the J gene end by 4 bases; junction bases not matched to a gene: 17. The CDR3 loop spans 20 amino acids. CDR1 and CDR2 from the germline V gene are LGHNA and YNFKEQ. The CDR3 region has the DNA TGTGCCAGCAGCCCCCTAGCCCTAGCGGGAGGGGGTCTTTCGTACAATGAGCAGTTCTTC. It translates to CASSPLALAGGGLSYNEQFF.